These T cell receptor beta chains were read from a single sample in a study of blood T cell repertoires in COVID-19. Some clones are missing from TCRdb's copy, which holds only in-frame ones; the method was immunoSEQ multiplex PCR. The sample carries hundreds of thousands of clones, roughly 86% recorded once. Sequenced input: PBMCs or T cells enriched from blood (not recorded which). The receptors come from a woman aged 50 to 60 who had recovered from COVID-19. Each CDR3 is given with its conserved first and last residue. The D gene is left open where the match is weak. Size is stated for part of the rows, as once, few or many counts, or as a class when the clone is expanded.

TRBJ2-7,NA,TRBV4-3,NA,CASSTEGGRQQYF,TGCGCCAGCAGCACCGAGGGGGGGAGGCAGCAGTACTTC
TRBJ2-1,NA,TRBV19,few,CASSIVGPLGEQFF,TGTGCCAGTAGTATTGTGGGGCCCTTAGGTGAGCAGTTCTTC
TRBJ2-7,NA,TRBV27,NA,CASSLSTASYEQYF,TGTGCCAGCAGTTTATCGACAGCCTCCTACGAGCAGTACTTC
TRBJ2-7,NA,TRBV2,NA,CASSGGQRTGEQYF,TGTGCCAGCAGTGGGGGGCAGCGGACTGGCGAGCAGTACTTC
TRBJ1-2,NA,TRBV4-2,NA,CASSQGQATYGYTF,TGTGCCAGCAGCCAAGGACAGGCCACCTATGGCTACACCTTC
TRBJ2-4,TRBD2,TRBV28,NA,CASTTSGRVQYF,TGTGCCAGCACGACTAGCGGGCGCGTTCAGTACTTC
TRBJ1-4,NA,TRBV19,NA,CASNRRGTNEKLFF,TGTGCCAGTAACCGGAGGGGAACTAATGAAAAACTGTTTTTT
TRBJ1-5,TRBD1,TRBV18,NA,CASSLANLGTGNQPQHF,TGTGCCAGCTCACTTGCGAACCTTGGGACAGGCAATCAGCCCCAGCATTTT
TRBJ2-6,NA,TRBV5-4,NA,CASSLGGRASGANVLTF,TGTGCCAGCAGCTTGGGGGGCAGGGCCTCTGGGGCCAACGTCCTGACTTTC
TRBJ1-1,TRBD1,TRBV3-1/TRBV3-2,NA,CASSPHGQGLSEAFF,TGTGCCAGCAGCCCCCACGGACAGGGACTGAGTGAAGCTTTCTTT
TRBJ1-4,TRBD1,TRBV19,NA,CASSTQGQNNEKLFF,TGTGCCAGTAGTACACAGGGACAGAATAATGAAAAACTGTTTTTT
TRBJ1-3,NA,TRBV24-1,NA,CATSDSQGAGNTIYF,TGTGCCACCAGTGATTCGCAGGGCGCCGGAAACACCATATATTTT
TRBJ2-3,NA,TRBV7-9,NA,CASSLAPVLTLTDTQYF,TGTGCCAGCAGCTTAGCGCCGGTCCTAACCCTCACAGATACGCAGTATTTT
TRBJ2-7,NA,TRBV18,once,CASSPRASEQYF,TGTGCCAGCTCACCACGTGCGTCCGAGCAGTACTTC
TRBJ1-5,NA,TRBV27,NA,CASSLSGGRRNQPQHF,TGTGCCAGCAGTTTATCGGGCGGGCGGCGTAATCAGCCCCAGCATTTT
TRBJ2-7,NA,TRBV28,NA,CASSQPGAAYEQYF,TGTGCCAGCAGCCAACCAGGGGCCGCCTACGAGCAGTACTTC
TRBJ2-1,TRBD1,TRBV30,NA,CAWGPGQGADEQFF,TGTGCCTGGGGGCCTGGACAGGGTGCCGATGAGCAGTTCTTC
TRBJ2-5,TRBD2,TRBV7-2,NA,CASSRGSGRTIRQETQYF,TGTGCCAGCAGCCGTGGGAGCGGGAGGACCATACGACAAGAGACCCAGTACTTC
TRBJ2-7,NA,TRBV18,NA,CASSLPTEGYEQYF,TGTGCCAGCTCACTCCCGACAGAAGGCTACGAGCAGTACTTC
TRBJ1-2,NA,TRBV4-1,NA,CASSPGTYGYTF,TGCGCCAGCAGCCCCGGGACATATGGCTACACCTTC
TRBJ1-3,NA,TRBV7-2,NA,CASSLDPTERNTIYF,TGTGCCAGCAGCTTAGATCCGACTGAGAGGAACACCATATATTTT
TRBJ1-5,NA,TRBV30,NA,CAWSWGGQGNQPQHF,TGTGCCTGGAGCTGGGGGGGGCAGGGGAATCAGCCCCAGCATTTT
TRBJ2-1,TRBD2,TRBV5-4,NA,CASSWGGFPYNEQFF,TGTGCCAGCAGCTGGGGGGGGTTCCCCTACAATGAGCAGTTCTTC
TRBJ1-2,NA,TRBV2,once,CASSAGGASYGYTF,TGTGCCAGCAGTGCTGGGGGGGCCTCCTATGGCTACACCTTC